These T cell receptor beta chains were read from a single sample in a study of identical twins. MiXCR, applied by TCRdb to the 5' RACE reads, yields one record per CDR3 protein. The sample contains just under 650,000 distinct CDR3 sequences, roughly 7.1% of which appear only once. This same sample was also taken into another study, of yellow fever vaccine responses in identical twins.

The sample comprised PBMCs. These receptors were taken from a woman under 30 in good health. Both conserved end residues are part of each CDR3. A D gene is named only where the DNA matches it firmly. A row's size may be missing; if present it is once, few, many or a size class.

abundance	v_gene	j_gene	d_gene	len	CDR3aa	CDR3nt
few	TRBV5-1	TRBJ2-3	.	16	CASSLWPSDGTDTQYF	TGCGCCAGCAGCTTGTGGCCCTCGGACGGCACAGATACGCAGTATTTT
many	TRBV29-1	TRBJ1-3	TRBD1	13	CSAKGQGKNTIYF	TGCAGCGCCAAGGGACAGGGGAAGAACACCATATATTTT
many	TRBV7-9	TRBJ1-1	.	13	CASKSGPDTEAFF	TGTGCCAGCAAGTCGGGGCCCGACACTGAAGCTTTCTTT
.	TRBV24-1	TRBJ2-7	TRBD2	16	CATSDSGTSKSYEQYF	TGTGCCACCAGTGATTCAGGGACTAGCAAGTCCTACGAGCAGTACTTC
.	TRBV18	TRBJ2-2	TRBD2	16	CASSPLLAGETGELFF	TGTGCCAGCTCACCGTTACTAGCGGGAGAGACCGGGGAGCTGTTTTTT
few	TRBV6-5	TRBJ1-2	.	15	CASSYGGNSINGYTF	TGTGCCAGCAGTTATGGTGGCAATTCTATTAATGGCTACACCTTC
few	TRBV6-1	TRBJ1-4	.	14	CASKVGSTNEKLFF	TGTGCCAGCAAAGTCGGTTCGACTAATGAAAAACTGTTTTTT
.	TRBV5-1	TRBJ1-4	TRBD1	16	CASSLRSGTGNEKLFF	TGCGCCAGCAGCCTACGATCCGGGACAGGGAATGAAAAACTGTTTTTT
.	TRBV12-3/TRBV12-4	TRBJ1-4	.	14	CASSVREGEEKLFF	TGTGCCAGCAGTGTCCGGGAGGGTGAAGAAAAACTGTTTTTT
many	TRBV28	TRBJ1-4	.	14	CASTGDGWNEKLFF	TGTGCCAGCACCGGGGACGGATGGAATGAAAAACTGTTTTTT
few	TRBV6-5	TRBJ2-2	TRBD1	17	CASSYSTGGAGTGELFF	TGTGCCAGCAGTTACTCGACAGGGGGCGCGGGCACCGGGGAGCTGTTTTTT
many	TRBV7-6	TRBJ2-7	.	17	CASSLDAGQSLIGEQYF	TGTGCCAGCAGCTTAGATGCCGGACAGAGCCTAATAGGGGAGCAGTACTTC
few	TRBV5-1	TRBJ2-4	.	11	CASSLEGIQYF	TGCGCCAGCAGCTTGGAGGGGATTCAGTACTTC
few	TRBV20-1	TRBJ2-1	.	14	CSAPDRIARNEQFF	TGCAGTGCTCCCGACAGGATAGCGAGGAATGAGCAGTTCTTC
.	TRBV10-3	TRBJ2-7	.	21	CAISEPVVGAGKTLKAFEQYF	TGTGCCATCAGTGAGCCTGTCGTCGGGGCAGGGAAGACCCTTAAGGCCTTCGAGCAGTACTTC
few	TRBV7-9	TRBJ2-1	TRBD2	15	CASSRTSGSPNEQFF	TGTGCCAGCAGCCGGACTAGCGGGAGCCCCAATGAGCAGTTCTTC
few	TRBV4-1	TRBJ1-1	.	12	CASSHGEPEAFF	TGCGCCAGCAGCCACGGTGAGCCCGAAGCTTTCTTT
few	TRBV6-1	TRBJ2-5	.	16	CASSEAAHSLGGTQYF	TGTGCCAGCAGTGAAGCGGCCCACAGCCTAGGGGGGACCCAGTACTTC
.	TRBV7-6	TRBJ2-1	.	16	CASSLASPQMYNEQFF	TGTGCCAGCAGCTTAGCTAGCCCACAAATGTACAATGAGCAGTTCTTC
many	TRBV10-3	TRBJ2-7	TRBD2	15	CAIRKPGLAYNEQYF	TGTGCCATTCGGAAACCGGGACTAGCTTACAACGAGCAGTACTTC
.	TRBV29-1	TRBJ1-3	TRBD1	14	CSVWTGGLGNTIYF	TGCAGCGTTTGGACAGGGGGCTTAGGAAACACCATATATTTT
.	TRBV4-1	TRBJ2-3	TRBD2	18	CASSQAPSGGGNTDTQYF	TGCGCCAGCAGCCAAGCCCCTAGCGGGGGAGGGAACACAGATACGCAGTATTTT
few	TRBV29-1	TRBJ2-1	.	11	CSVEDRDQQFF	TGCAGCGTTGAAGATCGGGATCAGCAGTTCTTC
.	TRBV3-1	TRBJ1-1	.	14	CASSQDPGPPEAFF	TGTGCCAGCAGCCAAGACCCAGGGCCCCCTGAAGCTTTCTTT
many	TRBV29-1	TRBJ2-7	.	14	CSVDLSGEPYEQYF	TGCAGCGTGGACCTCTCAGGGGAACCCTACGAGCAGTACTTC
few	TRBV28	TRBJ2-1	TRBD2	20	CASSPLWEGVLLRTGNEQFF	TGTGCCAGCAGTCCCCTATGGGAGGGCGTGCTCCTACGTACGGGCAATGAGCAGTTCTTC
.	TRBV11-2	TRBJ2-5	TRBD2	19	CASSPGTSGVPSGKETQYF	TGTGCCAGCAGCCCCGGGACTAGCGGGGTCCCCAGCGGTAAAGAGACCCAGTACTTC
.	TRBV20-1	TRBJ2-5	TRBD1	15	CSARDFRTGLETLYF	TGCAGTGCTAGAGATTTTCGGACAGGGCTGGAGACCCTGTACTTC
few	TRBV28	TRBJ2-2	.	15	CASSLPGVYTGELFF	TGTGCCAGCAGTTTGCCAGGGGTGTACACCGGGGAGCTGTTTTTT
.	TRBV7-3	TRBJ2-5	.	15	CASSSMGLHEETQYF	TGTGCCAGCAGCTCGATGGGACTCCACGAAGAGACCCAGTACTTC
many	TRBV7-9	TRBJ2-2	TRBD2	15	CASSQLAGKAGELFF	TGTGCCAGCAGTCAACTAGCGGGGAAGGCCGGGGAGCTGTTTTTT
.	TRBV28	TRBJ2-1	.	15	CASRYEGPYYNEQFF	TGTGCCAGCAGGTACGAGGGACCCTACTACAATGAGCAGTTCTTC
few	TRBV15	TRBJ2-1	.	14	CATNGLGPYNEQFF	TGTGCCACCAACGGCCTTGGACCCTACAATGAGCAGTTCTTC
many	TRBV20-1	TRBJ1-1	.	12	CSAPDIGAEAFF	TGCAGTGCCCCCGATATCGGAGCAGAAGCTTTCTTT
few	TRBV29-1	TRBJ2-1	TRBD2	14	CSAVFGTRRNEQFF	TGCAGCGCGGTATTCGGGACTAGGCGCAATGAGCAGTTCTTC
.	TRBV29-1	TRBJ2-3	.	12	CSAPKAGDTQYF	TGCAGCGCCCCCAAAGCGGGAGATACGCAGTATTTT
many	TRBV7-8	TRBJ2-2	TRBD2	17	CASSLGRSGANTGELFF	TGTGCCAGCAGCTTAGGAAGGAGCGGGGCGAACACCGGGGAGCTGTTTTTT
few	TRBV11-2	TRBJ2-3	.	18	CASSSPLGGRYSTDTQYF	TGTGCCAGCAGCTCTCCGCTCGGGGGGCGATATAGCACAGATACGCAGTATTTT
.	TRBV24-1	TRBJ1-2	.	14	CATSDQNKGIGYTF	TGTGCCACCAGTGATCAGAACAAGGGTATTGGCTACACCTTC
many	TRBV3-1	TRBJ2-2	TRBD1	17	CASSQAGQGAKVGELFF	TGTGCCAGCAGCCAAGCCGGACAGGGGGCTAAGGTCGGGGAGCTGTTTTTT
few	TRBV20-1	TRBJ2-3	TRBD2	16	CSASWTSGGRTDTQYF	TGCAGTGCTTCCTGGACTAGCGGGGGCCGCACAGATACGCAGTATTTT
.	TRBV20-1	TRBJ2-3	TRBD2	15	CSARRAGGPTDTQYF	TGCAGTGCGAGGAGGGCGGGGGGGCCGACAGATACGCAGTATTTT